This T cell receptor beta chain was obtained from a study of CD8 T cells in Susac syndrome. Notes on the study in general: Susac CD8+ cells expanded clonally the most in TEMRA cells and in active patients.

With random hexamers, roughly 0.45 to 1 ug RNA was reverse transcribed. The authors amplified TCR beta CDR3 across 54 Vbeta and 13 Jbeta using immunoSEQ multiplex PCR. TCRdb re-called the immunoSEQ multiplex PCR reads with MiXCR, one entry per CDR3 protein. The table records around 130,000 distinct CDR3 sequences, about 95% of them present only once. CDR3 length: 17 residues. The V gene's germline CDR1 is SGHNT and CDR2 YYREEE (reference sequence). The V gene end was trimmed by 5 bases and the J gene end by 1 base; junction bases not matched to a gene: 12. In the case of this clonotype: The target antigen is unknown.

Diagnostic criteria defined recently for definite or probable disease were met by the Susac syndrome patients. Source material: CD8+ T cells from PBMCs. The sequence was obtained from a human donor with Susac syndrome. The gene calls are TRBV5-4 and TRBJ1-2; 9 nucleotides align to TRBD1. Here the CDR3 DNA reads TGTGCCAGCAGACCGACGCAACGGACAGGGGTTAACTATGGCTACACCTTC. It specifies CASRPTQRTGVNYGYTF.